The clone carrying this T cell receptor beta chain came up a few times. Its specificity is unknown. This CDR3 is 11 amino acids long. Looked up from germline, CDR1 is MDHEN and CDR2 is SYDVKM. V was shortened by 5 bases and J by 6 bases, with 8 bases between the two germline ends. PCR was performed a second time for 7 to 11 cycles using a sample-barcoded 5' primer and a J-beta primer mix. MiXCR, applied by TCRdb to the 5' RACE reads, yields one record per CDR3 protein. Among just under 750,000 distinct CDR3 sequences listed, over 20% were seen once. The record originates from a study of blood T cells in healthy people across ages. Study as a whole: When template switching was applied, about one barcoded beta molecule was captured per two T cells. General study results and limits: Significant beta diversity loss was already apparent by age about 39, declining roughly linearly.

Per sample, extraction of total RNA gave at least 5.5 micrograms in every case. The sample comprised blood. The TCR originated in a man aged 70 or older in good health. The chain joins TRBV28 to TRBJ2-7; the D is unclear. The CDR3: CASSTQREQYF. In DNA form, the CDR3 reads TGTGCCAGCAGTACGCAACGCGAGCAGTACTTC. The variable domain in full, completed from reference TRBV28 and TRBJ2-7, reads DVKVTQSSRYLVKRTGEKVFLECVQDMDHENMFWYRQDPGLGLRLIYFSYDVKMKEKGDIPEGYSVSREKKERFSLILESASTNQTSMYLCASSTQREQYFGPGTRLTVT.